Sequencing of this T cell receptor beta chain was carried out in a study of cytomegalovirus exposure and HLA in healthy donors (TCRdb year 2017). Background on the whole study: In an earlier analysis of approximately 500 of the donors, around 290 Gb of sequence data and 117 million unique TCR beta sequences from about 180 million T cells were reported. Rather than drawing on any new phenotypic data, the later analysis identified candidate immune exposures from TCR beta sequences and the way those sequences occurred across donors. The T cell repertoires of under 750 subjects were profiled by immunosequencing and related to cytomegalovirus serostatus. The study was designed to test whether signatures of past pathogen exposure could be identified by cataloging public T cell receptors. A later analysis re-analyzed previously published TCR beta repertoires from 666 donors and added high-resolution HLA genotyping to study TCR occurrence patterns. To predict cytomegalovirus infection status, the study combined high-throughput TCR immunosequencing, statistical association of individual TCRs with disease status, and machine learning. Typing coverage differed by locus: A, B, C, DRB1 and DQB1 were typed in about 620-630 donors, DQA1 in about 510, DPA1 in roughly 590, and DPB1 in approximately 450. Every repertoire in the discovery cohort had been generated on one and the same sequencing platform. Donor age, sex, ethnicity and CMV serostatus were collected together with the repertoire data. In an earlier analysis of roughly 540 of the donors, high-throughput TCR beta sequencing was used to judge whether each TCR beta V gene segment behaved as functional or pseudogenic. Four to six DR-DQ haplotypes were handled as single units for association and clustering, since linkage in the cohort was strong. A later genetic analysis took genome-wide SNP genotypes for about three fifths of the 666 donors and used that subset as a discovery cohort. Along with the approximately 650-subject first cohort, a separate validation cohort of 120 different subjects was used. An early release covering 550 to 700 HLA-typed donors comprised approximately 290 gigabases of sequencing data and around 80 million unique TCR sequences. Among the 398 genotyped donors, 75% to 90% belonged to the genetic ancestry cluster associated with self-reported Caucasian donors. Across 398 genotyped donors of the cohort, an average of about 240,000 unique TCR beta nucleotide sequences per donor were sequenced, and roughly 18% of those sequences were non-productive. HLA typing covered class I and class II loci at four-digit resolution.

Library construction relied on the immunoSEQ multiplex PCR assay. For the multiplex PCR, a mixture combining 60 forward primers for TCR Vbeta segments and 13 reverse primers for TCR Jbeta segments was used. A multiplex PCR assay on genomic DNA amplified the CDR3 region of rearranged TCR beta genes. The amplified TCR beta libraries were sequenced on the Illumina HiSeq System as 87-base-pair reads. Concerning the study's data processing: In a later analysis, 70 million to 95 million unique TCR beta chains were counted across the 650 to 750 repertoires, and some 10 million of these chains were shared by at least two donors. Raw reads were error-corrected and collapsed into unique sequences by a nearest-neighbor algorithm in which closely related sequences were merged to remove PCR and sequencing errors. V, D and J gene segments were assigned by aligning CDR3 sequences to IMGT reference sequences. Each retained sequence needed at least a six-nucleotide match to both a V gene segment and a J gene segment. Rearrangements were classified as productive when the CDR3 lacked stop codons and remained in frame with V and J, and all other rearrangements were classified as non-productive. Following IMGT convention, CDR3 was defined as the stretch from the second conserved V-encoded cysteine up to the conserved J-encoded phenylalanine. In an earlier analysis of more than 550 of the donors, sequences lacking an unambiguous match to a single V gene segment were excluded. An earlier analysis of around 600 of the donors classified V segments as functional when productive rearrangements were above 56.7% and as segregating when the standard deviation between donors was above 5%. To diagnose cytomegalovirus status from the catalog of TCR beta chain sequences, a statistical classification framework was built. In a later analysis, V and J genes were assigned by comparing TCR nucleotide sequences against IMGT/GENE-DB human TR gene sequences. Using the TCRdist pipeline, a later analysis assigned CDR3 sequences along with most-parsimonious VDJ recombination scenarios. In a later analysis, each TCR beta chain was defined by its CDR3 amino acid sequence together with its V-gene family, and reads lacking a unique V-gene family were excluded. In a later analysis, 450 to 600 highly shared, low-generation-probability nucleotide sequences were removed to address suspected cross-contamination and a sequencing artifact. For each public chain, a later analysis derived a clonal expansion index from normalized ranks of inferred template counts within each repertoire. In a later analysis, generation probabilities were computed with a VDJ recombination model fitted to out-of-frame rearrangements, and the resulting probabilities were checked against IGoR. In a later analysis, hypergeometric tests were used to score TCR-TCR, TCR-HLA and TCR-CMV co-occurrence, with a repertoire-size bias correction applied to TCR pairs. A later analysis estimated false discovery rates by permuting HLA or CMV assignments 20 times. In a later analysis, co-occurring TCRs were grouped using DBSCAN, with TCRdist sequence similarity added in when clustering inside HLA-allele-positive subsets. Co-occurrence clustering excluded repertoires with fewer than 30,000 or more than 120,000 public chains, plus five with anomalous nucleotide sharing. TCRdb's version of the immuneACCESS table is confined to in-frame rearrangements and falls short of the full clone set. An unresolved V gene accounts for under half of the shortfall where checked; the remainder is of unknown origin. V and J calls and clone size come straight from that table; D and trimming were deduced from the DNA. This sample gives about 86,000 clones in total; about two thirds of them show up just once. The ten biggest clones cover more than 7% of the sample.

The cohort was made up of about 670 healthy bone marrow donors. Cohort members were all nominally healthy when sampled, although unrecorded immune exposures were likely present. The donor was CMV seronegative and belonged to the group of around 400 seronegative cohort members. A peripheral blood sample was provided by each donor, and peripheral blood mononuclear cells were used for TCR beta sequencing. Genomic DNA was extracted from the blood cell samples with the Qiagen DNeasy Blood Extraction Kit. With respect to this clone: The specificity of this receptor is unknown. No quality values exist for individual bases; no much larger clone is one base distant.

The germline V gene supplies CDR1 SGHDN and CDR2 FVKESK. V and J lose 5 bases and 0 bases, and a span of 9 bases separates them. The CDR3 measures 14 amino acids from cysteine to phenylalanine. The only DNA kept is the CDR3, 42 bases in frame from the first base. On the study overall, not on this receptor specifically: The sequencing pipeline was judged likely to have produced a cluster of highly shared sequence variants as a technical artifact. A later genetic analysis reported fewer N-insertions in productive TCRs among donors in an Asian-associated ancestry cluster than the roughly 700-donor mean. A later analysis reported that several top co-occurrence clusters appeared linked to parvovirus B19, influenza, CMV and Epstein-Barr virus. A further reported finding was that TCR beta sequences accurately predicted the HLA-A and HLA-B alleles for most subjects in the first cohort. In a later analysis, most CMV-associated TCR beta chains were found to appear HLA-restricted, with HLA associations seemingly driven largely by CMV exposure. Most TCR sequences were seen in very few donors, while some public TCRs were found in many individuals. Cytomegalovirus status was reported to be diagnosed by the classifier with high specificity and sensitivity in both the original and validation cohorts. V-gene and J-gene trimming of TCR beta chains was associated with a missense DCLRE1C variant in a later genetic analysis, and the association was replicated in an independent cohort. For the cohort, immune exposure information was limited to CMV serostatus. Linkage disequilibrium might explain the correlated functional status among segregating V segments, but an unknown experimental factor could not be ruled out. Some IMGT-functional V segments, including TRBV6-2 and TRBV6-3, could not be distinguished by the 87-base-pair reads and were therefore excluded. A later analysis found that HLA-associated TCR beta chains were more clonally expanded and had lower generation probabilities than equally common non-associated chains. A later analysis found that TCR association rates varied across HLA loci, with DRB1 alleles showing the most associated TCRs and HLA-C alleles the fewest. In an earlier analysis of several hundred of the donors, most TCR beta V segments were observed in productive rearrangements about 87% or about 30% of the time, broadly matching IMGT annotations. In this cohort, only TCR beta chains were sequenced, and detectable features were limited by the absence of alpha or paired-chain data. A later analysis associated about 16,000 TCR beta sequences with specific HLA alleles at a false discovery rate of 0.05. Roughly uniform sequencing depth across donors was assumed in presence/absence analyses, although this assumption may not hold. Three of the identified cytomegalovirus-associated TCR beta chains were confirmed in vitro to be specific for cytomegalovirus antigens. The study gave a list of under 200 TCR beta chains associated with cytomegalovirus. It was suggested by the authors that the approach could potentially be generalized to other disease states and immunological phenotypes. HLA typing was unavailable for some donors at each locus, so association tests used only the typed subset. Seventeen rarely observed V segments, including chromosome 9 orphons, were excluded from the earlier analysis of almost 600 of the donors because counts were too low. When HLA alleles, especially DR and DQ, strongly co-occurred, TCR associations were difficult to assign to individual alleles.

This receptor was obtained from a man in his fifties or sixties in good health and CMV-seronegative. The chain employs TRBV14 and TRBJ2-3; confidence is insufficient to name the D gene. The sample taken for sequencing was PBMCs. The CDR3 region: CASSGLVSTDTQYF. The DNA sequence is TGTGCCAGCAGCGGGCTGGTTAGCACAGATACGCAGTATTTT.